A selection of T cell receptor beta chains follows, all from one sample in a study of cytomegalovirus exposure and HLA in healthy donors. Libraries were prepared by immunoSEQ multiplex PCR; TCRdb keeps only in-frame clonotypes and omits some of them. Seen here are about 140,000 clones, more than 75% observed once, and the top ten hold 2.5% to 3%. Sequenced material: PBMCs. The receptors here all came from a female donor in good health and CMV-seronegative. Each CDR3 is given with its conserved first and last residue. Fields, in order: CDR3 protein, CDR3 DNA, V gene, D gene, J gene, clone size. D genes are given only for firm matches. Some rows mark clone size as missing; the rest say once, few, many or name a class of expanded clone.

CDR3aa: CASSSPGEGLPTNEKLFF
CDR3nt: TGTGCCAGCAGTTCCCCTGGTGAGGGACTCCCAACTAATGAAAAACTGTTTTTT
v_gene: TRBV28
d_gene: -
j_gene: TRBJ1-4
abundance: -

CDR3aa: CASSQTSGGYNEQFF
CDR3nt: TGTGCCAGCAGCCAGACTAGCGGGGGCTACAATGAGCAGTTCTTC
v_gene: TRBV7-3
d_gene: TRBD2
j_gene: TRBJ2-1
abundance: once

CDR3aa: CASSLRRGWDRGTEQYF
CDR3nt: TGTGCCAGCAGCCTCCGCCGGGGTTGGGACAGGGGAACCGAGCAGTACTTC
v_gene: TRBV7-9
d_gene: TRBD1
j_gene: TRBJ2-7
abundance: -

CDR3aa: CASSLSFASEAFF
CDR3nt: TGTGCCAGCAGCTTATCTTTTGCGAGTGAAGCTTTCTTT
v_gene: TRBV7-2
d_gene: -
j_gene: TRBJ1-1
abundance: -

CDR3aa: CASSLLGQGKVGYTF
CDR3nt: TGTGCCAGCAGTTTATTGGGACAGGGGAAAGTAGGCTATACCTTC
v_gene: TRBV28
d_gene: TRBD1
j_gene: TRBJ1-2
abundance: -

CDR3aa: CASSVGLENTGELFF
CDR3nt: TGTGCCAGCAGCGTGGGACTAGAAAACACCGGGGAGCTGTTTTTT
v_gene: TRBV9
d_gene: TRBD2
j_gene: TRBJ2-2
abundance: -

CDR3aa: CASSPAGGNYGYTF
CDR3nt: TGTGCCAGCAGTCCGGCGGGGGGGAACTATGGCTACACCTTC
v_gene: TRBV28
d_gene: -
j_gene: TRBJ1-2
abundance: -

CDR3aa: CASSHIQGRNTEAFF
CDR3nt: TGTGCCAGCAGCCACATCCAGGGGCGGAACACTGAAGCTTTCTTT
v_gene: TRBV14
d_gene: -
j_gene: TRBJ1-1
abundance: -

CDR3aa: CASSLDRGFVSPLHF
CDR3nt: TGTGCCAGCAGTTTAGACAGGGGGTTTGTTTCACCCCTCCACTTT
v_gene: TRBV27
d_gene: TRBD1
j_gene: TRBJ1-6
abundance: -

CDR3aa: CAWSSGQGALQPQHF
CDR3nt: TGTGCCTGGAGTTCTGGACAGGGGGCTTTACAGCCCCAGCATTTT
v_gene: TRBV30
d_gene: TRBD1
j_gene: TRBJ1-5
abundance: -

CDR3aa: CASTPGPSGSYNEQFF
CDR3nt: TGTGCCAGCACCCCTGGGCCTAGCGGGAGCTACAATGAGCAGTTCTTC
v_gene: TRBV7-8
d_gene: TRBD2
j_gene: TRBJ2-1
abundance: -

CDR3aa: CASSPSTGGLDGGYTF
CDR3nt: TGTGCCAGCAGCCCATCGACAGGCGGGCTCGACGGTGGCTACACCTTC
v_gene: TRBV5-6
d_gene: -
j_gene: TRBJ1-2
abundance: -

CDR3aa: CASHAGGGPEAFF
CDR3nt: TGTGCCAGCCACGCCGGGGGGGGTCCTGAAGCTTTCTTT
v_gene: TRBV13
d_gene: -
j_gene: TRBJ1-1
abundance: -

CDR3aa: CATFGQGKHGYPF
CDR3nt: TGCGCCACTTTTGGACAGGGGAAACATGGCTACCCCTTC
v_gene: TRBV4-1
d_gene: TRBD1
j_gene: TRBJ1-2
abundance: -

CDR3aa: CASSLGQGQTNNSPLHF
CDR3nt: TGCGCCAGCAGCTTGGGACAGGGACAGACAAATAATTCACCCCTCCACTTT
v_gene: TRBV5-1
d_gene: TRBD1
j_gene: TRBJ1-6
abundance: -

CDR3aa: CASSNPYGGRTTDTQYF
CDR3nt: TGTGCCAGCAGCAATCCCTATGGCGGGAGGACCACAGATACGCAGTATTTT
v_gene: TRBV7-6
d_gene: TRBD2
j_gene: TRBJ2-3
abundance: -

CDR3aa: CASSVEMGANYEQYF
CDR3nt: TGTGCCAGCAGCGTAGAGATGGGGGCCAACTACGAGCAGTACTTC
v_gene: TRBV9
d_gene: -
j_gene: TRBJ2-7
abundance: -

CDR3aa: CASSQAGSNTEAFF
CDR3nt: TGTGCCAGCAGCCAAGCAGGGTCAAACACTGAAGCTTTCTTT
v_gene: TRBV4-2
d_gene: -
j_gene: TRBJ1-1
abundance: few

CDR3aa: CASNQDSSYEQYF
CDR3nt: TGTGCCAGCAACCAAGACAGCTCCTACGAGCAGTACTTC
v_gene: TRBV2
d_gene: -
j_gene: TRBJ2-7
abundance: -

CDR3aa: CAWSSRTGGMTLGENTEAFF
CDR3nt: TGTGCCTGGAGTTCCCGGACAGGAGGTATGACTCTTGGGGAGAACACTGAAGCTTTCTTT
v_gene: TRBV30
d_gene: TRBD1
j_gene: TRBJ1-1
abundance: -